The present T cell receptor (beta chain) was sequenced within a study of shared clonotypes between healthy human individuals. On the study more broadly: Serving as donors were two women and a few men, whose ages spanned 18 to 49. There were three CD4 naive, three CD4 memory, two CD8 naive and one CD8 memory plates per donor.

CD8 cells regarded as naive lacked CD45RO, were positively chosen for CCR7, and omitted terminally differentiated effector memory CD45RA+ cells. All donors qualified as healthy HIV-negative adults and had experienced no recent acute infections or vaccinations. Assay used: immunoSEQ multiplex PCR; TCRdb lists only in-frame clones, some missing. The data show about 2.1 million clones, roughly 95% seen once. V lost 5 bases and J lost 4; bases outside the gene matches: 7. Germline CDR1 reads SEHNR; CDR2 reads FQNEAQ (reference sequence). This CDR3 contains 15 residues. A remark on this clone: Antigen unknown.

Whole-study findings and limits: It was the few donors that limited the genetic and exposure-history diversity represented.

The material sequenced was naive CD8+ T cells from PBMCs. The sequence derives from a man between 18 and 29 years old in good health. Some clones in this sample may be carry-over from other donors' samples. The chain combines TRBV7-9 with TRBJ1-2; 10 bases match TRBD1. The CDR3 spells CASSLPTGGLYGYTF. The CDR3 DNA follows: TGTGCCAGCAGCCTCCCGACAGGGGGCCTCTATGGCTACACCTTC. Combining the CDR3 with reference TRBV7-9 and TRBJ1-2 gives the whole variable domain DTGVSQNPRHKITKRGQNVTFRCDPISEHNRLYWYRQTLGQGPEFLTYFQNEAQLEKSRLLSDRFSAERPKGSFSTLEIQRTEQGDSAMYLCASSLPTGGLYGYTFGSGTRLTVV.